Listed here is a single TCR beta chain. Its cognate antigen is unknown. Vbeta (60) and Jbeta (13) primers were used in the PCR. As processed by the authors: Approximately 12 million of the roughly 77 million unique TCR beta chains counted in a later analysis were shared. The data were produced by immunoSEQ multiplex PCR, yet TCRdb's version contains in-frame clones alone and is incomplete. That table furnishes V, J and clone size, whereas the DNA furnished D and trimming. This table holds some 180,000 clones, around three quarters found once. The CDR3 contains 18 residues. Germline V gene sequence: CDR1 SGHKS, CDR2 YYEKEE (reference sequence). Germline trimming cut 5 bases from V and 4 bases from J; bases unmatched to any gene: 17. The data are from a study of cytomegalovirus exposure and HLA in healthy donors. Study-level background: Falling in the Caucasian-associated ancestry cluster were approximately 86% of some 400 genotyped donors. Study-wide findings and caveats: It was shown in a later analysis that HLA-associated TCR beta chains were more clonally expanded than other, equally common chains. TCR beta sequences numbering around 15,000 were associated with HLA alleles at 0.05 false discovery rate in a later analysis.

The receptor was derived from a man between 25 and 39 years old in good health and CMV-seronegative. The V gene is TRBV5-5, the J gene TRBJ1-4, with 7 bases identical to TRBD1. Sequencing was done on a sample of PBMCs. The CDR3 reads CASSPLPHRGPSNEKLFF. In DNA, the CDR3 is TGTGCCAGCAGTCCCCTACCTCACAGGGGCCCAAGTAATGAAAAACTGTTTTTT.